This TCR beta chain came from a study of blood T cell repertoires in COVID-19. Across the study: Acute and convalescent COVID-19 samples came from the United States, Italy and Spain. PBMCs, B-cell-depleted T cells, or T cells were the source of the cDNA or gDNA that made up the material.

V dropped 5 bases and J dropped 6; count of bases not matched to a gene: 10. The germline V gene encodes CDR1 SGHAT and CDR2 FQNNGV. The CDR3 loop spans 15 amino acids. The data were produced by immunoSEQ multiplex PCR, yet TCRdb's version contains in-frame clones alone and is incomplete. Of around 150,000 clones listed, roughly 84% are singletons. The sequenced sample consisted of peripheral blood. V gene TRBV11-2 combines with J gene TRBJ2-7; 10 bases match TRBD2. The clonotype originates from a man between 35 and 55 years old with acute or convalescent COVID-19. DNA for the CDR3: TGTGCCAGCAGCGCAACCATCAGACTAGCGGGCGAGCAGTACTTC. Translated: CASSATIRLAGEQYF.